The present T cell receptor (beta chain) was sequenced within a study of T cells in Graves' hyperthyroidism and ophthalmopathy. Background on the study: Before any treatment, at initial diagnosis, peripheral blood was collected.

This CDR3 contains 14 residues. The V and J ends lost 5 bases and 3 bases respectively, with 11 bases between them. Germline CDR1 SGHNT, CDR2 YENEEA. This clonotype was picked up many times. Exclusion of a patient resulted from uncontrolled infection, other autoimmune disease, pregnancy or lactation. It was RNA transcripts that yielded the amplified TCR beta CDR3 regions. The HTBI primer set was used in a first-round RT-PCR of the TCR CDR3. Via MiXCR, TCRdb re-called the multiplex PCR reads, giving one row per CDR3 protein. This repertoire shows hundreds of thousands of distinct CDR3 sequences, approximately 14% found once; its top ten account for under 7%.

The sample consisted of blood. V is TRBV11-3 and J is TRBJ2-1; D remains unclear. The clonotype originates from a woman aged 25-40 years with Graves' hyperthyroidism that later progressed to Graves' ophthalmopathy. The CDR3 protein is CASSIMENYNEQFF. CDR3 sequence (DNA): TGTGCCAGCAGCATTATGGAAAACTACAATGAGCAGTTCTTC. Looking up the rest from reference TRBV11-3 and TRBJ2-1 gives the full variable domain: EAGVVQSPRYKIIEKKQPVAFWCNPISGHNTLYWYLQNLGQGPELLIRYENEEAVDDSQLPKDRFSAERLKGVDSTLKIQPAELGDSAVYLCASSIMENYNEQFFGPGTRLTVL.